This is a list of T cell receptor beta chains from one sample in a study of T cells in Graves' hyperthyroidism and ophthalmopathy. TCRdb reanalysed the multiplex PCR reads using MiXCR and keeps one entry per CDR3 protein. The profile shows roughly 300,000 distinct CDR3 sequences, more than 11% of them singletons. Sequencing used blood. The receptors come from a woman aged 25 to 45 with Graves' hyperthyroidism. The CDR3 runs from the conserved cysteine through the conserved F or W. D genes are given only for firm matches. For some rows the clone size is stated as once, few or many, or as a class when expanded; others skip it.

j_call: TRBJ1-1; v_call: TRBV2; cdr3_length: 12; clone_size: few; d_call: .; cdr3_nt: TGTGCCAGCAGTGAAAGTTCGTTGGGAGCTTTCTTT; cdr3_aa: CASSESSLGAFF
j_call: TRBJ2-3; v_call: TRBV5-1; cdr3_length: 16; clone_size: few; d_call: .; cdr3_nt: TGCGCCAGCAGCTTGGTTGGCAGGGGAGCACCAGATACGCAGTATTTT; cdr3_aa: CASSLVGRGAPDTQYF
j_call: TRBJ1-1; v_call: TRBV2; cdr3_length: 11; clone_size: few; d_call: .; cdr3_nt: TGTGCCAGCACCACTATGGAGGAAGCTTTCTTT; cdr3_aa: CASTTMEEAFF
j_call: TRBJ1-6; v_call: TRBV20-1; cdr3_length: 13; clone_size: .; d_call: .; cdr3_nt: TGCAGTGCTAGGGTAGAGCGTAATTCACCCCTCCACTTT; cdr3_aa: CSARVERNSPLHF
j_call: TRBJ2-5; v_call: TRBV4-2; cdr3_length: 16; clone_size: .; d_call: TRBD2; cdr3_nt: TGTGCCAGCAGCCAACAAACAGGACTAGCCGGAGAGACCCAGTACTTC; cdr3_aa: CASSQQTGLAGETQYF
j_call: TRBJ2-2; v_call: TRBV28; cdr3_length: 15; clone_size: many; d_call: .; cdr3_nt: TGTGCCAGCAGTCCCCAGCTACGGGGGACCGGGGAGCTGTTTTTT; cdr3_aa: CASSPQLRGTGELFF
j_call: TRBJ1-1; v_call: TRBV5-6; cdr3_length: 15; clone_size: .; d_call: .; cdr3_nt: TGTGCCAGCAGCTCCCCGGACCGACGGAACCCTGAAGCTTTCTTT; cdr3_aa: CASSSPDRRNPEAFF
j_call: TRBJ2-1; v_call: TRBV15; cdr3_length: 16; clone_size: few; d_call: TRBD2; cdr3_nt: TGTGCCACCAGCAGAGAGTCTAGCGGGAGTTACAATGAGCAGTTCTTC; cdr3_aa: CATSRESSGSYNEQFF
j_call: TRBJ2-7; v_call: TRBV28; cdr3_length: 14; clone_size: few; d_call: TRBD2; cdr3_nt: TGTGCCAGCGGTACTCGGACTAGCAGCTACGAGCAGTACTTC; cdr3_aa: CASGTRTSSYEQYF
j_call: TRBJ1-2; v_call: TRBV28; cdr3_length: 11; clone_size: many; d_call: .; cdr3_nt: TGTGCCAGCGCGGGCAACTATGGCTACACCTTC; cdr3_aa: CASAGNYGYTF
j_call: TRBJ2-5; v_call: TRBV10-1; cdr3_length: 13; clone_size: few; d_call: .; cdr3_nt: TGCGCCAGCAGTGAGTCGATGGGGGAGACCCAGTACTTC; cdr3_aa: CASSESMGETQYF
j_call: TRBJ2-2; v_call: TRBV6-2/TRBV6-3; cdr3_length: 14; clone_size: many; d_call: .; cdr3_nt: TGTGCCAGCATTCGTGCAGGGTTCACCGGGGAGCTGTTTTTT; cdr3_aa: CASIRAGFTGELFF
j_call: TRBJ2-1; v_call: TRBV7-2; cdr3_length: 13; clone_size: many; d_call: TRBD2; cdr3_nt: TGTGCCAGCAGCTTCAGCGGGGACAATGAGCAGTTCTTC; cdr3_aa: CASSFSGDNEQFF
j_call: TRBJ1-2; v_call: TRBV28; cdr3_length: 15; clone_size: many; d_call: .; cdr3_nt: TGTGCCAGCAGTCCCCCCGGGGGTGTCAACTATGGCTACACCTTC; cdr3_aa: CASSPPGGVNYGYTF
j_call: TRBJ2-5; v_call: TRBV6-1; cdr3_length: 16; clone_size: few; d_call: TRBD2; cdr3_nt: TGTGCCAGCAGTTCCCCCGGAGCGGGAGGACAAGAGACCCAGTACTTC; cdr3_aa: CASSSPGAGGQETQYF
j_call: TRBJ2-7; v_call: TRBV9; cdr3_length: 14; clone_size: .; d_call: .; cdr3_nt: TGTGCCAGCGCTCCCCGTCAGACAGTCGACGAGCAGTACTTC; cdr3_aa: CASAPRQTVDEQYF
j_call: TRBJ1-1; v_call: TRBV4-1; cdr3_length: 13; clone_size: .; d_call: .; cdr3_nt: TGCGCCAGCAGCCAAGGGAGGTTTACGGAAGCTTTCTTT; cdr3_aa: CASSQGRFTEAFF
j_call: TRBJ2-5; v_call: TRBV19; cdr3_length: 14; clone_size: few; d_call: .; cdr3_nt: TGTGCCAGTAACAGTGTGGGGGGAGGAGAGACCCAGTACTTC; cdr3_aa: CASNSVGGGETQYF
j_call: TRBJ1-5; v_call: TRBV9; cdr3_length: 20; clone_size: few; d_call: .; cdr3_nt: TGTGCCAGCAGCCACAAACCCCCGGGACTCAAAACGCGTAGCAATCAGCCCCAGCATTTT; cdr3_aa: CASSHKPPGLKTRSNQPQHF
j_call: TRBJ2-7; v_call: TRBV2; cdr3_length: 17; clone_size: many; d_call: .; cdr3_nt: TGTGCCAGCAGTGAAGGTATCAGTACCGACCCGTCCTACGAGCAGTACTTC; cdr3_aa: CASSEGISTDPSYEQYF
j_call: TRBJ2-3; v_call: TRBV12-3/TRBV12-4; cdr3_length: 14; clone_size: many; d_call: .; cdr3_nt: TGTGCCAGCAGTTTAGACCGAGGCCCCGATACGCAGTATTTT; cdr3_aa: CASSLDRGPDTQYF
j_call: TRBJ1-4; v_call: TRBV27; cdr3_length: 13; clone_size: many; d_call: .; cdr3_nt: TGTGCCAGCAGTTTTTCCAGGGGTGAAAAACTGTTTTTT; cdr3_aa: CASSFSRGEKLFF
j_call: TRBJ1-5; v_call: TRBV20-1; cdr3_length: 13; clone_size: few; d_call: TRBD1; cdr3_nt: TGCAGTGCTGGGGGACAGATGAATCAGCCCCAGCATTTT; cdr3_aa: CSAGGQMNQPQHF
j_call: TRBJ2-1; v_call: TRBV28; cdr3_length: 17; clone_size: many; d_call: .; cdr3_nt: TGTGCCAGCAGTCAACTCATTTACCCGCGCTCCTACAATGAGCAGTTCTTC; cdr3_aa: CASSQLIYPRSYNEQFF
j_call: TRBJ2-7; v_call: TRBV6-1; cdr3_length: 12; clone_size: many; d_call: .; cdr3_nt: TGTGCCAGCAGTCCACTCATGTGGGAGCAGTACTTC; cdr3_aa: CASSPLMWEQYF
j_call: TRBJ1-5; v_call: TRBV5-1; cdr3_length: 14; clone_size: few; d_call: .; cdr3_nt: TGCGCCAGCTCCGAGGCGGTCGGAAGAAGGCCCCAGCATTTT; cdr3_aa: CASSEAVGRRPQHF
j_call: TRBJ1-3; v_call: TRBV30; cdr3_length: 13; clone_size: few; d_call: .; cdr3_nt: TGTGCCTGGAGGCCCGAAGGAGGAAACACCATATATTTT; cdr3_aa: CAWRPEGGNTIYF
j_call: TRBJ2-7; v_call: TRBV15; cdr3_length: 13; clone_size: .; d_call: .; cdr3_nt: TGTGCCACCAGCATAGACCGAGACTACGAGCAGTACTTC; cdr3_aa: CATSIDRDYEQYF
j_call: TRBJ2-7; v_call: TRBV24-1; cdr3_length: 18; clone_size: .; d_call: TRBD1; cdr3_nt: TGTGCCACCAGTGATTTAAGCACCATGACAGGGGCGGACTACGAGCAGTACTTC; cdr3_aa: CATSDLSTMTGADYEQYF
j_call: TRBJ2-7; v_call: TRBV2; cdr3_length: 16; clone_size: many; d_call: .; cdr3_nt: TGTGCCAGCAGTAGCATAGGTTCGGGACTGACCTACGAGCAGTACTTC; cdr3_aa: CASSSIGSGLTYEQYF
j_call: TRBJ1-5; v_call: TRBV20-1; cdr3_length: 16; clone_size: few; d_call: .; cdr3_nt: TGCAGTGCTAGGGAAGTCATGGGATATAGCAATCAGCCCCAGCATTTT; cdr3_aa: CSAREVMGYSNQPQHF
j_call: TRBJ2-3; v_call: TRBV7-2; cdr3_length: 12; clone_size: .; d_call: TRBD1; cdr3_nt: TGTGCCAGCAGCCTCCGGGACAGGGGCGAGTATTTT; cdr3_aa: CASSLRDRGEYF
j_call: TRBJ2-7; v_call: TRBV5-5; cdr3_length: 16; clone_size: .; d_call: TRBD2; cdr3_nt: TGTGCCAGCAGCCGAGGGACTAGCGGGAGATATAACGAGCGGTACTTC; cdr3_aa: CASSRGTSGRYNERYF
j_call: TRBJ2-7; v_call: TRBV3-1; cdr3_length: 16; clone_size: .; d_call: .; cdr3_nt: TGTGCCAGCAGTTACCTCTTGCGGGCCTCACCTAACGAGCAGTACTTC; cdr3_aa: CASSYLLRASPNEQYF
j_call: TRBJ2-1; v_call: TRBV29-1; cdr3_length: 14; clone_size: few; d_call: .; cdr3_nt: TGCAGCGTTCCAGCGGCCCGCTCCTACAATGAGCAGTTCTTC; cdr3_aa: CSVPAARSYNEQFF
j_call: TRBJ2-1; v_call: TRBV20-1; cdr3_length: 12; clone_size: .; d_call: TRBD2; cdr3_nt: TGCAGTGTATCCGGGACTAGCGATGAGCAGTTCTTC; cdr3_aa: CSVSGTSDEQFF
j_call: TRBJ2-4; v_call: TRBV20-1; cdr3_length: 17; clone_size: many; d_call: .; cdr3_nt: TGCAGTGCGGAGGTCAGAGGCGGGCGGTTGGCCAAAAACATTCAGTACTTC; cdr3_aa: CSAEVRGGRLAKNIQYF
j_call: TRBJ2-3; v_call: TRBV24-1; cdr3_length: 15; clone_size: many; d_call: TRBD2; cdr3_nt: TGTGCCACCAGAGCAGCGGGAGTAGGCACAGATACGCAGTATTTT; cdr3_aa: CATRAAGVGTDTQYF
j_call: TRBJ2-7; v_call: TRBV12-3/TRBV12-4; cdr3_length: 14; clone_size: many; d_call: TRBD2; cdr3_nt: TGTGCCAGCAGCCGACTAGCGGGAGGCTACGAGCAGTACTTC; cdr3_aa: CASSRLAGGYEQYF
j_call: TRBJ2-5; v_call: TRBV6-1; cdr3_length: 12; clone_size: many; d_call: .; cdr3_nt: TGTGCCAGCAGTGAATCGGGCCAGACCCAGTACTTC; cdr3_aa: CASSESGQTQYF
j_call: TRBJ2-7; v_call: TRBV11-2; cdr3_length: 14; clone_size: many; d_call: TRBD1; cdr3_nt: TGTGCCAGCAGCGTAACAGGGGGTTACTACGAGCAGTACTTC; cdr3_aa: CASSVTGGYYEQYF
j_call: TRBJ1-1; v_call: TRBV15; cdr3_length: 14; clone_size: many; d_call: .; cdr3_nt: TGTGCCACCAGCAGAGATCGTCGGGCTTCTGAAGCTTTCTTT; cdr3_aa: CATSRDRRASEAFF
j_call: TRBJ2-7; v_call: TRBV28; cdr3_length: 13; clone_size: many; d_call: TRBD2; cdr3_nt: TGTGCCACCCTCCCGGGACTAGCGAACGAGCAGTACTTC; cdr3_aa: CATLPGLANEQYF
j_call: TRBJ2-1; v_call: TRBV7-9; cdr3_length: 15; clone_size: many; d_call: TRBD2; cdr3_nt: TGTGCCAGCAGCTTAGATATTAGCGGGTACCATGAGCAGTTCTTC; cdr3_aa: CASSLDISGYHEQFF
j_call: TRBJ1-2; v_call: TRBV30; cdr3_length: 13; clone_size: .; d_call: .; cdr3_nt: TGTGCCTGGAGATTCGGGGACCAGGGTGGCTACACCTTC; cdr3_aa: CAWRFGDQGGYTF
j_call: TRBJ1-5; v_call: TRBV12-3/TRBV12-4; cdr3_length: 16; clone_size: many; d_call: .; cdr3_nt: TGTGCCAGCAGGCCCGACGCGGGGAATAGCAATCAGCCCCAGCATTTT; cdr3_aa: CASRPDAGNSNQPQHF
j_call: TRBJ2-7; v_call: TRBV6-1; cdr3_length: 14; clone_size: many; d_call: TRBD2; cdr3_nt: TGTGCCAGCAGCCCACGCGGGGGGGCCTACGAGCAGTACTTC; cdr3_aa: CASSPRGGAYEQYF
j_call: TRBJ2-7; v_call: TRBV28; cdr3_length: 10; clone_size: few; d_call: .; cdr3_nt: TGTGCCAGTGGGTATCCCGAGCAGTACTTC; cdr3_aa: CASGYPEQYF
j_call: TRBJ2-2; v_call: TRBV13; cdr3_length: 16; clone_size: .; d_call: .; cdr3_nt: TGTGCCAGCAGCTTAGATTCTCGTCGTAGCACCGGGGAGCTGTTTTTT; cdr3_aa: CASSLDSRRSTGELFF
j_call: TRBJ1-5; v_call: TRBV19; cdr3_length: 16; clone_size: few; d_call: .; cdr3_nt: TGTGCCAGTAGTATCCCGGACCATCGGAGCAATCAGCCCCAGCATTTT; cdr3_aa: CASSIPDHRSNQPQHF
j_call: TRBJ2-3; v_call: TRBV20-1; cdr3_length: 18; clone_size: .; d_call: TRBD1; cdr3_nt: TGCAGTGCTTCCACTATCGGGACAGTCGGAAGTGGGACAGATACGCAGTATTTT; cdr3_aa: CSASTIGTVGSGTDTQYF
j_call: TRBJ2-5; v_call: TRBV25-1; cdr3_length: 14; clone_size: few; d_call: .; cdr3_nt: TGTGCCAGCAGTGATCGAGGGTCTGTGGAGACCCAGTACTTC; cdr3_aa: CASSDRGSVETQYF
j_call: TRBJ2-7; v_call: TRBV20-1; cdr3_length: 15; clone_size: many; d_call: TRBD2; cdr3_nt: TGCAGTGCTAGTGAACCGGGACTAGGGGTATACGAGCAGTACTTC; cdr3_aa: CSASEPGLGVYEQYF
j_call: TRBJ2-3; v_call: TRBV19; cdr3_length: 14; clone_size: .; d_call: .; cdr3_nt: TGTGCCAGTATTTTCGCCATGCGAACAGATACGCAGTATTTT; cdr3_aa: CASIFAMRTDTQYF
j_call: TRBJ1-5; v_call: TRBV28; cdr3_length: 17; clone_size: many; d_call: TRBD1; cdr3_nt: TGTGCCAGCAGTTTATACGGTGGCAGGGGGGGCAATCAGCCCCAGCATTTT; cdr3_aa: CASSLYGGRGGNQPQHF
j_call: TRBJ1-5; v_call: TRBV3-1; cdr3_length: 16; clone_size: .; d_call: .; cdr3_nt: TGTGCCAGCAGCCAATCCGAACTGACAGGCCTACGGCCCCAGCATTTT; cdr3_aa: CASSQSELTGLRPQHF
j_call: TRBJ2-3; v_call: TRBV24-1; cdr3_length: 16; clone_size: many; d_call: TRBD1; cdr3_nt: TGTGCCACCAGTGATCTCAGGGGGCGCGGCACAGATACGCAGTATTTT; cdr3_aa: CATSDLRGRGTDTQYF